The 24 T cell receptor beta chains below were found in one sample sequenced in a study of PD-1 blockade in classical Hodgkin lymphoma. Profiled with immunoSEQ multiplex PCR; TCRdb holds only in-frame clones, not every one. This sample has approximately 22,000 clones, with about 70% found just once. Sample time point: cycle 4 day 1 (C4D1), after less than seven weeks of nivolumab. Every one of the patients relapsed after autologous stem cell transplantation (brentuximab vedotin exposure was variable). The specimen was peripheral blood mononuclear cells (PBMCs), collected before the fourth cycle of nivolumab. These TCRs come from a human donor with classical Hodgkin lymphoma.

The rearrangement joins TRBV2 to TRBJ1-5; the match to TRBD1 covers 7 bases. The CDR3 totals 14 residues. The trim removed 6 bases at V and 0 bases at J, leaving 2 bases unmatched. Looked up from germline, CDR1 is SNHLY and CDR2 is FYNNEI. The CDR3 loop is CASRTGISNQPQHF. CDR3 sequence (DNA): TGTGCCAGCAGGACAGGGATTAGCAATCAGCCCCAGCATTTT. Based on the CDR3 plus reference TRBV2 and TRBJ1-5, the full variable domain is EPEVTQTPSHQVTQMGQEVILRCVPISNHLYFYWYRQILGQKVEFLVSFYNNEISEKSEIFDDQFSVERPDGSNFTLKIRSTKLEDSAMYFCASRTGISNQPQHFGDGTRLSIL.

This chain uses TRBV5-5 with TRBJ1-2; D is uncertain. V dropped 2 bases and J dropped 4 bases, with 6 bases sitting between them. In germline, CDR1 is SGHKS, CDR2 YYEKEE (reference sequence). The CDR3 runs to 12 residues. DNA for the CDR3: TGTGCCAGCAGCTTTAACAGCTATGGCTACACCTTC. It translates to CASSFNSYGYTF.

The sample holds a few counts of this clone. The rearrangement joins TRBV28 to TRBJ2-2; 8 bases agree with TRBD2. Germline values: CDR1 MDHEN, CDR2 SYDVKM. The CDR3 loop spans 15 amino acids. With 6 bases clipped from V and 4 bases from J, the junction kept 7 bases outside the gene matches. CDR3 sequence: CASRKAGESTGELFF. CDR3 in DNA: TGTGCCAGCAGAAAAGCGGGAGAAAGCACCGGGGAGCTGTTTTTT.

The chain joins TRBV5-8 to TRBJ2-1; D uncertain. The CDR3 loop spans 16 amino acids. V was clipped by 6 bases and J by 0 bases, with 16 bases between them. From germline, CDR1 is SGHTS and CDR2 YDEGEE. DNA for the CDR3: TGTGCCAGCACCCCCGACTCCCTGAGCTCCTACAATGAGCAGTTCTTC. This translates into CASTPDSLSSYNEQFF.

The chain uses TRBV6-1 and TRBJ1-3, with unresolved D. The germline gives CDR1 MNHNS, CDR2 SASEGT. This CDR3 is built from 14 residues. The V and J ends lost 1 base and 4 bases respectively, with 8 bases between them. The CDR3 spells CASSEGSTGNTIYF. The DNA of the CDR3 is TGTGCCAGCAGTGAAGGCAGCACAGGAAACACCATATATTTT.

The chain employs TRBV11-2 and TRBJ2-2; TRBD1 might be the D (6 bases). Germline V gives CDR1 SGHAT, CDR2 FQNNGV. CDR3 size: 14 residues. Trimming left V 3 bases short and J 3 bases short, with 8 bases between. DNA of the CDR3: TGTGCCAGCAGCTTCGGACAGTACACCGGGGAGCTGTTTTTT. Amino acids: CASSFGQYTGELFF.

The chain couples TRBV2 to TRBJ1-5; no firm D call. This CDR3 is built from 14 residues. Per germline, CDR1 SNHLY and CDR2 FYNNEI. Trimming pared 3 bases from V and 3 bases from J, leaving 9 bases between. The chain's CDR3 is CASSDGRANQPQHF. In nucleotides, the CDR3 is TGTGCCAGCAGTGACGGACGGGCCAATCAGCCCCAGCATTTT.

The chain links TRBV6-5 to TRBJ1-6; D gene ambiguous. CDR3 length: 12 residues. Per the germline V gene, CDR1 is MNHEY and CDR2 is SVGAGI. V gave up 6 bases and J gave up 6 bases, with 6 bases separating them. CDR3 sequence (DNA): TGTGCCAGCAGACCCGGTAATTCACCCCTCCACTTT. Translating gives CASRPGNSPLHF.

The CDR3 DNA reads TGTGCCAGTTACAGGGGGGGCTATGGCTACACCTTC. Translated: CASYRGGYGYTF. The genes are TRBV19 and TRBJ1-2; 8 bases line up with TRBD1. CDR3 size: 12 residues. The V gene's germline CDR1 is LNHDA and CDR2 SQIVND (reference sequence). The V and J ends lost 8 bases and 4 bases, in that order; junction bases with no gene match: 3.

This clone was found once. J is TRBJ2-1 and V is TRBV7-3, with TRBD2 identical over 8 bases. CDR1 is SGHTA and CDR2 is FQGTGA in the germline V gene. The CDR3 totals 15 residues. The J segment lost 5 bases and the V segment lost 4 bases, leaving 7 bases of the junction unmatched. CDR3 sequence reads: CASSSRSGRHNEQFF. The CDR3 nucleotides read TGTGCCAGCAGCTCCCGCAGCGGGAGACACAATGAGCAGTTCTTC.

As for this clone: Its ends do not fully match the called genes, so a read error is possible. This chain uses TRBV5-1 with TRBJ1-1, with TRBD1 matching 9 bases. The CDR3 loop spans 12 amino acids. The V gene's germline CDR1 is SGHRS and CDR2 YFSETQ. This chain's CDR3 is CASSKNRDRVPF. The CDR3 DNA follows: TGCGCCAGCAGCAAAAACCGGGACAGGGTACCCTTT. The full variable domain, in which reference TRBV5-1 and TRBJ1-1 provide the parts outside the CDR3, is KAGVTQTPRYLIKTRGQQVTLSCSPISGHRSVSWYQQTPGQGLQFLFEYFSETQRNKGNFPGRFSGRQFSNSRSEMNVSTLELGDSALYLCASSKNRDRVPFGQGTRLTVV.

This clone appeared once. CDR3 nucleotides: TGTGCCAGCAGTTTCGGCAGGATTGGAAACACCATATATTTT. It specifies CASSFGRIGNTIYF. This rearrangement joins TRBV28 to TRBJ1-3; D gene unclear. The CDR3 consists of 14 residues. CDR1 and CDR2 from the germline V gene are MDHEN and SYDVKM. V shed 3 bases and J shed 3 bases, with 9 bases lying between them.

The chain joins TRBV30 to TRBJ1-6; D call uncertain. From germline, CDR1 is GTSNPN and CDR2 SVGIG (reference sequence). V lost 4 bases and J lost 9, with 13 bases in between. The CDR3 covers 13 residues. The CDR3 here is CAWNQLLGSPLHF. CDR3 bases: TGTGCCTGGAACCAGTTGTTGGGTTCACCCCTCCACTTT.

V usage is TRBV18 and J usage is TRBJ2-7; tentatively, D is TRBD1 or TRBD2 (5 bases each). The V gene lost 3 bases and the J gene lost 4 bases, with 16 bases spanning the gap. CDR1 and CDR2 (germline): KGHSH, LQKENI. The CDR3 has 15 residues. DNA for the CDR3: TGTGCCAGCTCACCGACGAGGGACCCCGGGTACGAGCAGTACTTC. Its protein product is CASSPTRDPGYEQYF.

This CDR3 is CASSPGQEGAYGYTF. The CDR3 nucleotides read TGCGCCAGCAGCCCGGGACAGGAGGGGGCCTATGGCTACACCTTC. The chain uses TRBV5-1 and TRBJ1-2, with TRBD1 matching 8 bases. CDR1 and CDR2 (germline): SGHRS, YFSETQ. V lost 4 bases, J lost 4 bases, and 9 bases stayed unmatched. CDR3 size: 15 residues.

The chain combines TRBV29-1 with TRBJ2-7, with D tentatively TRBD2 (6 bases). The V and J ends lost 8 bases and 4 bases respectively, with 15 bases between them. The CDR3 loop spans 12 amino acids. Looked up from germline, CDR1 is SQVTM and CDR2 is ANQGSEA. For the CDR3, the DNA is TGCAGCACTTCGGAAGGGACTTACGAGCAGTACTTC. This sequence encodes CSTSEGTYEQYF.

The gene calls are TRBV9 and TRBJ1-4; no clear D. The CDR3 is made up of 17 amino acids. Germline CDR1 is SGDLS and CDR2 is YYNGEE. With 4 bases removed from V and 1 base from J, the gap between germline ends came to 17 bases. The CDR3 region is CASSPTPRRGTNEKLFF. In DNA, the CDR3 is TGTGCCAGCAGCCCAACTCCCCGCCGAGGAACTAATGAAAAACTGTTTTTT.

V is TRBV10-3 and J is TRBJ2-2; the D is unclear. CDR1 ENHRY and CDR2 SYGVKD come from the germline V gene. V dropped 5 bases and J dropped 4 bases, with 17 bases sitting between them. CDR3 length: 16 residues. The CDR3 DNA reads as TGTGCCATCAGTCCTGTCGGCGGCAGACTCACCGGGGAGCTGTTTTTT. Translation gives CAISPVGGRLTGELFF.

The chain carries TRBV15 and TRBJ2-7; D uncertain. Between the trimmed V and J ends, which lost 0 bases and 4 bases, there was a span of 7 bases. Germline V gene data show CDR1 as LNHNV and CDR2 as YYDKDF (reference sequence). The length of the CDR3 is 13 residues. The CDR3, as DNA: TGTGCCACCAGCAGAGATTTAAGTTACGAGCAGTACTTC. This codes for CATSRDLSYEQYF.

This chain connects TRBV7-2 to TRBJ1-1; tentatively, D is TRBD1 (6 bases). The germline V gene encodes CDR1 SGHTA and CDR2 FQGNSA. The CDR3 totals 15 residues. V shed 2 bases and J shed 3 bases, with 13 bases lying between them. The CDR3 nucleotides are TGTGCCAGCAGCTTACAGGTCGGGGGGCACACTGAAGCTTTCTTT. This sequence encodes CASSLQVGGHTEAFF.

Comment on this clone: At one boundary the junction diverges from the germline segment, which might be a read error. The chain's CDR3 is CASSTYNEQFF. DNA of the CDR3: TGTGCCAGCAGTACTTACAATGAGCAGTTCTTC. V and J are TRBV10-3 and TRBJ2-1; no clear D gene. This CDR3 contains 11 residues. Germline V lookup: CDR1 ENHRY, CDR2 SYGVKD.

The V gene is TRBV7-3, the J gene TRBJ2-1, with D tentatively TRBD2 (5 bases). Trimming took off 2 bases at V and 9 bases at J, with 17 bases between the two ends. The V gene's germline CDR1 is SGHTA and CDR2 FQGTGA. The CDR3 length is 15 residues. The CDR3 loop is CASSLSGGAAGEQFF. The DNA for the CDR3 is TGTGCCAGCAGCTTATCCGGAGGCGCGGCGGGTGAGCAGTTCTTC.

Here the CDR3 reads CASSVEPGTGSGNTIYF. The CDR3 DNA sequence: TGTGCCAGCAGCGTTGAGCCCGGGACGGGATCTGGAAACACCATATATTTT. This sequence joins TRBV9 and TRBJ1-3, with D tentatively TRBD1 (5 bases). CDR3 length: 17 amino acids. Trimming pared 2 bases from V and 1 base from J, leaving 16 bases between. Germline V gene sequence: CDR1 SGDLS, CDR2 YYNGEE.

V and J are TRBV4-3 and TRBJ1-6, with D possibly matching TRBD1 (5 bases). The V gene lost 1 base and the J gene lost 8 bases, with 15 bases spanning the gap. The CDR3 spans 16 residues. Germline CDR1 LGHNA, CDR2 YSLEER. CDR3 sequence reads: CASSQVSAGLDSPLHF. In DNA, the CDR3 is TGCGCCAGCAGCCAAGTGTCAGCAGGGCTGGATTCACCCCTCCACTTT.